This TCR beta chain was profiled in a study of cytomegalovirus exposure and HLA in healthy donors. A multiplex PCR was run with 60 Vbeta primers and 13 Jbeta primers. Here immunoSEQ multiplex PCR was the method, and the copy in TCRdb shows in-frame clones only, minus some. The sample carries about 120,000 clones, under 90% recorded once. Source material: PBMCs. The clonotype was recovered from a woman younger than 45 in good health and CMV-seronegative.

The CDR3 region has the DNA TGTGCCAGCAGCCCCACGCCCTCAGGCGTAACCTCGACAGGGGCAAAGCAGTACTTC. This codes for CASSPTPSGVTSTGAKQYF. The chain couples TRBV7-9 to TRBJ2-7; 8 bases fit TRBD1. Germline CDR1 reads SEHNR; CDR2 reads FQNEAQ (reference sequence). The length of the CDR3 is 19 residues. The V gene end was trimmed by 5 bases and the J gene end by 8 bases; junction bases not matched to a gene: 26.